This entry describes one TCR beta chain. Antigen specificity is unknown. This sample is drawn from a study of T cell repertoires in cytomegalovirus infection. Whole-study context: Indications came from public TCR beta signatures; they pointed to CMV infection and to a matching HLA type.

TCRdb ran MiXCR on the reads and lists one entry per CDR3 protein. Of about 530,000 distinct CDR3 sequences in the sample, around 27% are singletons; the top ten hold roughly an eighth. General study findings and limits: The ex vivo response was dominated by HLA-C-restricted CMV-specific TCR beta clonotypes. CMV carriers with the relevant HLA were identified by cumulative public TCR beta family frequency.

Specimen: PBMCs. This sequence was found in a human donor in good health (CMV status not recorded). Some clones in this sample may be carry-over from other donors' samples.

This chain's CDR3 is CASSQVVAGATGELFF. DNA of the CDR3: TGCGCCAGCAGCCAAGTGGTCGCGGGAGCAACCGGGGAGCTGTTTTTT. The rearrangement uses TRBV4-1 and TRBJ2-2; the match to TRBD2 covers 7 bases. This CDR3 has 16 residues. CDR1 MGHRA and CDR2 YSYEKL come from the germline V gene. V gave up 1 base and J gave up 5 bases; unmatched junction bases: 7.